This entry lists 17 T cell receptor beta chains sequenced from one sample in a study of blood T cell repertoires in COVID-19. Repertoires were generated with immunoSEQ multiplex PCR, while TCRdb's copy carries only in-frame clones and drops some. The sample holds 150,000 to 200,000 clones; nearly 90% are singletons and the top ten take roughly 2.4%. Sequencing was done on a sample of PBMCs or T cells enriched from blood (not recorded which). These receptors were taken from a woman in her thirties or forties with acute COVID-19.

The V and J genes are TRBV11-2 and TRBJ2-7, with 7 nucleotides matching TRBD1. Germline CDR1 is SGHAT and CDR2 is FQNNGV. The CDR3 runs to 15 residues. Losses at the gene ends were 1 base for V and 1 base for J; bases not matched to a gene: 4. For the CDR3, the DNA is TGTGCCAGCAGCTTAGCGACAGGGCTATCCTACGAGCAGTACTTC. Residues: CASSLATGLSYEQYF.

The chain couples TRBV29-1 to TRBJ2-7, with D perhaps TRBD1 (6 bases). Germline assignment: CDR1 SQVTM and CDR2 ANQGSEA. With 4 bases removed from V and 2 bases from J, the gap between germline ends came to 15 bases. The CDR3 is 14 amino acids. Written as DNA, the CDR3 is TGCAGCGTTGTATGGGACATACCGACCTACGAGCAGTACTTC. This encodes CSVVWDIPTYEQYF.

J is TRBJ2-3 and V is TRBV19; 10 bases agree with TRBD2. CDR1 is LNHDA, CDR2 SQIVND, per germline (reference sequence). The V gene end was trimmed by 3 bases and the J gene end by 3 bases; junction bases not matched to a gene: 6. The CDR3 has 16 residues. The CDR3 region is CASSMSGRAKTDTQYF. In nucleotides, the CDR3 is TGTGCCAGTAGTATGAGCGGGAGGGCCAAGACAGATACGCAGTATTTT.

In this sample, this clone turned up once. The rearrangement joins TRBV19 to TRBJ2-5; TRBD2 matches 12 bases. Germline assignment: CDR1 LNHDA and CDR2 SQIVND (reference sequence). V trimming: 5 bases; J trimming: 2 bases; junction bases outside the gene matches: 15. The CDR3 extends over 19 amino acids. The CDR3 DNA reads TGTGCCAGTAGTTCACTAAACCTAGCGGGAGGGCTAACACAAGAGACCCAGTACTTC. Protein: CASSSLNLAGGLTQETQYF.

The V gene is TRBV3-1 (or the pseudogene TRBV3-2), the J gene TRBJ2-2; 9 nucleotides match TRBD2. The V and J ends lost 7 bases and 5 bases, in that order; junction bases with no gene match: 11. The CDR3 covers 16 residues. Germline values: CDR1 LGHDT, CDR2 YNNKEL (reference sequence). For the CDR3, the DNA is TGTGCCAGCACCCAGCGGCCTAGCGGGACAACCGGGGAGCTGTTTTTT. It is translated as CASTQRPSGTTGELFF.

This chain connects TRBV19 to TRBJ1-1; D perhaps matches TRBD1 (5 bases). The CDR3 is 14 amino acids. Trimming took off 1 base at V and 8 bases at J, with 14 bases between the two ends. The germline CDR1 and CDR2 sequences are LNHDA and SQIVND (reference sequence). CDR3 nucleotide sequence: TGTGCCAGTAGTATAGGGAGTGGCGCAGGGGAAGCTTTCTTT. Amino acids: CASSIGSGAGEAFF.

This clone was picked up a small number of times. This rearrangement joins TRBV11-3 to TRBJ2-2, with D maybe TRBD2 (6 bases). This CDR3 comprises 14 residues. Germline V lookup: CDR1 SGHNT, CDR2 YENEEA. V lost 5 bases to trimming and J lost 7 bases, with 14 bases between them. For the CDR3, the DNA is TGTGCCAGCAGCCCGCAAGCGGGTGGCGGGGAGCTGTTTTTT. Its translation is CASSPQAGGGELFF.

This chain joins TRBV29-1 and TRBJ2-7; 8 positions agree with TRBD1. CDR1 and CDR2 (germline): SQVTM, ANQGSEA. J lost 3 bases, V lost 1 base, and 8 bases had no gene match. The CDR3 consists of 15 residues. CDR3 region: CSVEAGDRGSYEQYF. CDR3 DNA: TGCAGCGTTGAAGCCGGCGACAGGGGAAGCTACGAGCAGTACTTC.

V is TRBV11-2 and J is TRBJ2-7; TRBD2 aligns across 9 bases. J lost 2 bases, V lost 2 bases, and 4 bases had no gene match. CDR1 and CDR2 from the germline V gene are SGHAT and FQNNGV. The CDR3 consists of 15 residues. The CDR3 DNA reads TGTGCCAGCAGCTTAATCTCTAGCGGGACCTACGAGCAGTACTTC. Protein sequence: CASSLISSGTYEQYF.

This clone was seen at least ten times. The chain recombines TRBV9 with TRBJ1-6; 7 bases fit TRBD1. Per germline, CDR1 SGDLS and CDR2 YYNGEE. The CDR3 has 15 residues. Germline trimming cut 4 bases from V and 6 bases from J; bases unmatched to any gene: 7. CDR3 sequence (DNA): TGTGCCAGCAGCCTCTCAGGGGGAGGTAATTCACCCCTCCACTTT. Translation gives CASSLSGGGNSPLHF.

This chain connects TRBV5-4 to TRBJ2-5, with 15 bases fitting TRBD2. Germline CDR1 reads SGHNT; CDR2 reads YYREEE (reference sequence). V lost 4 bases and J lost 4; bases outside the gene matches: 11. The CDR3 spans 18 residues. The CDR3 region has the DNA TGTGCCAGCAGCAGGGGACTAGCGGGGGGAGCTTACGGAGAGACCCAGTACTTC. It specifies CASSRGLAGGAYGETQYF.

The chain employs TRBV18 and TRBJ1-2; 9 nucleotides line up with TRBD1. Per germline, CDR1 KGHSH and CDR2 LQKENI. The CDR3 spans 18 residues. V shed 3 bases, J shed 4 bases, and the junction held 15 bases outside the gene matches. Written as DNA, the CDR3 is TGTGCCAGCTCACCCCCCACAGGGGGCGTAGGTCTAATCTATGGCTACACCTTC. It encodes CASSPPTGGVGLIYGYTF.

J is TRBJ2-1 and V is TRBV24-1, with TRBD1 as a possible D gene (5 bases). This CDR3 is 14 amino acids long. Trimming cost V 2 bases and J 8 bases, with 12 bases left between them. CDR1 is KGHDR and CDR2 is SFDVKD in the germline V gene. CDR3 sequence: CATSDSSRAHEQFF. CDR3 DNA: TGTGCCACCAGTGATTCCTCCAGGGCACATGAGCAGTTCTTC.

The chain combines TRBV7-2 with TRBJ2-7; TRBD2 agrees at 10 bases. V trimming: 1 base; J trimming: 6 bases; junction bases outside the gene matches: 3. Germline V lookup: CDR1 SGHTA, CDR2 FQGNSA. This CDR3 has 14 amino acids. The CDR3 protein is CASSLEAGGPEQYF. The CDR3 nucleotides are TGTGCCAGCAGCTTAGAAGCGGGGGGGCCCGAGCAGTACTTC.

This sequence joins TRBV6-2 or TRBV6-3 and TRBJ1-5, with a tentative D call TRBD1 (6 bases). Germline V gene data show CDR1 as MNHEY and CDR2 as SVGEGT. CDR3 length: 14 amino acids. V lost 4 bases and J 2 bases, leaving 9 bases between the germline ends. For the CDR3, the DNA is TGTGCCAGCAGTTCGGGACACGGCAATCAGCCCCAGCATTTT. Amino acid sequence: CASSSGHGNQPQHF.

J is TRBJ2-1 and V is TRBV6-6; perhaps TRBD2 as D (5 bases). V lost 7 bases and J 10 bases, leaving 17 bases between the germline ends. The CDR3 has 13 amino acids. CDR1 MNHNY and CDR2 SVGAGI come from the germline V gene (reference sequence). The CDR3 DNA is TGTGCCAGCACCCGGACGGTAGAGGGCGAGCAGTTCTTC. The encoded protein is CASTRTVEGEQFF.

The V gene is TRBV27, the J gene TRBJ1-4, with 7 positions matching TRBD1. The CDR3 length is 17 residues. V lost 5 bases and J lost 0; bases outside the gene matches: 9. In germline, CDR1 is MNHEY, CDR2 SMNVEV (reference sequence). The CDR3 nucleotides are TGTGCCAGCAGTCTGACAGGGATTGGGGCAACTAATGAAAAACTGTTTTTT. Amino acids: CASSLTGIGATNEKLFF. The whole variable domain, remainder taken from reference TRBV27 and TRBJ1-4, is EAQVTQNPRYLITVTGKKLTVTCSQNMNHEYMSWYRQDPGLGLRQIYYSMNVEVTDKGDVPEGYKVSRKEKRNFPLILESPSPNQTSLYFCASSLTGIGATNEKLFFGSGTQLSVL.